This T cell receptor (beta chain) was captured in a study of cytomegalovirus exposure and HLA in healthy donors. Study summary: A previous analysis identified about 110 million unique TCR beta sequences derived from some 170 million T cells. Study-wide points: The investigators catalogued 150 to 200 TCR beta chains as cytomegalovirus-associated. An assumption of roughly uniform sequencing depth across donors underlay the presence/absence analyses. Most observed TCR sequences were rare, whereas some public TCRs were detected in many donors.

CDR1 and CDR2 (germline): SGHRS, YFSETQ. V was trimmed by 5 bases and J by 0 bases, leaving 10 bases between them. CDR3 length: 14 residues. The PCR made use of 60 Vbeta and 13 Jbeta primers. Assay used: immunoSEQ multiplex PCR; TCRdb lists only in-frame clones, some missing. Of 100,000 to 150,000 clones listed, about 74% are singletons. As regards this clone: The antigen is unknown. This sample includes further DNA sequences coding for the same CDR3.

The source is a male donor in good health and CMV-seronegative. Input material: PBMCs. The chain combines TRBV5-1 with TRBJ2-3; tentatively, D is TRBD2 (6 bases). DNA for the CDR3: TGCGCCAGCAGTCTGGGGGGAAGCACAGATACGCAGTATTTT. Its translation: CASSLGGSTDTQYF.